The clone carrying this T cell receptor beta chain was found a few times. As yet, its antigen is unknown. The CDR3 has 15 residues. V was pared by 5 bases and J by 3 bases, with 14 bases between. This specimen belongs to a study of CD8 T cells in ankylosing spondylitis. Quantitative 5'-RACE was performed with molecular barcodes, and it yielded the TCR beta libraries. One entry per CDR3 protein results from TCRdb running MiXCR on the 5' RACE reads. The profile shows about 130,000 distinct CDR3 sequences, around 8.5% of them singletons. Whole-study findings and limits: What seemed typical of ankylosing spondylitis blood was a TCR beta motif built from several highly homologous variants. There were earlier reports of some motif variants in reactive arthritis synovial fluid and blood. Significant enrichment of disease-linked clones was reportedly seen in matched ankylosing spondylitis synovial fluid.

The chain carries TRBV12-3 or TRBV12-4 and TRBJ2-1; maybe TRBD2 (6 bases). The sequenced sample was blood, either unsorted or a sorted T cell fraction (not recorded which). This TCR was recovered from a male donor with ankylosing spondylitis or in good health (not recorded which). CDR3 sequence reads: CASSRRTGVYNEQFF. The CDR3 DNA is TGTGCCAGCAGTCGACGGACGGGGGTCTACAATGAGCAGTTCTTC.